The present T cell receptor beta chain was sequenced within a study of cytomegalovirus exposure and HLA in healthy donors. Study as a whole: A data release that came early held some 84 million unique TCRs from HLA-typed donors. Whole-study results and caveats: Rare sequences made up most TCRs, while some public TCRs were found in many donors. In a later analysis, parvovirus B19, influenza, CMV and Epstein-Barr virus appeared linked to several top co-occurrence clusters. Later, an analysis showed that TCR beta chains associated with HLA were more clonally expanded than others that were equally common.

The PCR made use of 60 Vbeta and 13 Jbeta primers. The table came from immunoSEQ multiplex PCR; TCRdb's copy has only in-frame clones and leaves some out. The table lists some 150,000 clones, roughly 70% of them singletons. On this clone itself: The antigen remains unidentified.

There are 11 residues in the CDR3. The germline V gene has CDR1 SQVTM and CDR2 ANQGSEA. Trimming left V 4 bases short and J 8 bases short, with 11 bases between. This TCR derives from a young man in good health and CMV-seronegative. The source material was PBMCs. The rearrangement uses TRBV29-1 and TRBJ1-1; possibly TRBD1 for D (5 bases). The CDR3 DNA is TGCAGCGTTGGGACATCGTTAGAAGCTTTCTTT. Translating gives CSVGTSLEAFF.